This note documents a single TCR beta chain sequence. Its target is unknown. The CDR3 is 17 residues long. Trimming removed 2 bases at V and 6 bases at J, with 21 bases between. CDR1 SGDLS and CDR2 YYNGEE come from the germline V gene. TCRdb re-called the RT-PCR reads through MiXCR, storing one row per CDR3 protein. The table has 450,000 to 600,000 distinct CDR3 sequences, 16% seen once; the top ten hold over 2.5%. This record belongs to a study of response to subunit inactivated influenza vaccine. Study observations and caveats: The authors proposed limited new T cell recruitment per seasonal influenza vaccination.

This clonotype originated in a man aged 50-75 years who received an inactivated influenza vaccine. The chain is built from TRBV9 and TRBJ2-1, with D unclear. Sequences were derived from CD4+ T cells sorted from PBMCs, sampled less than 25 months after vaccination. The CDR3 DNA follows: TGTGCCAGCAGCGTCGGGCCAGAGCCCATTTCGGGCAATGAGCAGTTCTTC. Protein product: CASSVGPEPISGNEQFF.